This T cell receptor beta chain appears in the sequencing data of a study of siplizumab effects on memory and regulatory T cells. Only in-frame clones appear in the TCRdb table, and some are missing; sequencing was by immunoSEQ multiplex PCR. The sample lists 75,000 to 100,000 clones; roughly 94% were seen once. Sequenced sample: non-Treg CD4+ T cells sorted from blood. This TCR derives from a human donor in good health.

The CDR3 reads CASSPTYPTSTDTQYF. The CDR3 DNA follows: TGTGCCAGCAGTCCAACTTACCCGACGAGCACAGATACGCAGTATTTT. V usage is TRBV27 and J usage is TRBJ2-3; D is ambiguous. This CDR3 region has 16 residues. Germline V lookup: CDR1 MNHEY, CDR2 SMNVEV (reference sequence). V lost 5 bases and J 0 bases, leaving 15 bases between the germline ends.